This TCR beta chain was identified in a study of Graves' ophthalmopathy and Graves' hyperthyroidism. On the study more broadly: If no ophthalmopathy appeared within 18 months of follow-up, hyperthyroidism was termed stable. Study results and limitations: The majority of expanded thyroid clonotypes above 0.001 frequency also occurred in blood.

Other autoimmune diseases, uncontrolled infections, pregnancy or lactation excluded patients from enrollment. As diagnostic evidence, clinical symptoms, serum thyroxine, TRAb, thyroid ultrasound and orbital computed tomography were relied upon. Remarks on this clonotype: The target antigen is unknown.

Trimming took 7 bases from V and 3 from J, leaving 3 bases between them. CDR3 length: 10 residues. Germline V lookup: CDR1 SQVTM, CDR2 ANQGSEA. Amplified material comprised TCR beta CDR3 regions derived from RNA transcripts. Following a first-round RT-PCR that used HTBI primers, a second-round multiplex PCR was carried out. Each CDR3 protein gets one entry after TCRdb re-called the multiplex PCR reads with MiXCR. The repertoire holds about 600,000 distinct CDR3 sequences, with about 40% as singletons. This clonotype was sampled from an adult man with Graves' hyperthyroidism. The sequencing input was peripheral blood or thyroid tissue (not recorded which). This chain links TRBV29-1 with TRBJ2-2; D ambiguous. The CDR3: CSAYTGELFF. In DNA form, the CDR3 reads TGCAGCGCCTACACCGGGGAGCTGTTTTTT.